Only a few counts were recorded for the clone carrying this TCR beta chain. These data belong to a study of T cells after yellow fever vaccination. This CDR3 has 15 residues. The trim removed 5 bases at V and 4 bases at J, leaving 8 bases unmatched. TCRdb called the 5' RACE reads again in MiXCR, with one record for every CDR3 protein. In the table there are 550,000 or so distinct CDR3 sequences, 15% to 20% of which are singletons. The TCR comes from a man aged 30 to 45 who received the YFV17D yellow fever vaccine. This sequence joins TRBV12-3 or TRBV12-4 and TRBJ1-5, with 7 bases aligning to TRBD1. Specimen: PBMCs, collected 15 days after the yellow fever booster vaccination. The CDR3 coding sequence is TGTGCCAGCAGTACTACAGGGGTTGGGAATCAGCCCCAGCATTTT. Its translation is CASSTTGVGNQPQHF.